This TCR beta chain was sequenced for a study of OX40 agonist ivuxolimab in advanced cancers. Background on the study: The patients received agonistic anti-OX40 (CD134) antibody ivuxolimab. Subjects had a mean age of roughly 60 years, with a range of about 20 to 85; around 84% were male. Participants could have had prior anti-PD-1, anti-PD-L1 or anti-CTLA-4 therapy, and roughly 40% had some. Two patients with cutaneous melanoma and one with hepatocellular carcinoma, three in total, showed partial responses.

Germline lookup yields CDR1 MDHEN and CDR2 SYDVKM. V was clipped by 3 bases and J by 0 bases, with 20 bases between them. The CDR3 runs 18 residues. The assay was immunoSEQ multiplex PCR, and TCRdb's table has in-frame clones only and misses some. The table records approximately 69,000 clones, roughly 84% of them present only once. The TCR originated in an adult with an advanced solid tumor such as melanoma, head and neck, liver or kidney cancer. This material consisted of CD4+ or CD8+ T cells sorted from blood, taken in a trial of the OX40 agonist ivuxolimab. The chain has TRBV28 and TRBJ1-1, with D possibly matching TRBD1 (5 bases). CDR3 DNA: TGTGCCAGCAGTTTTCATCCAGGGCCTTTTTTTATGAACACTGAAGCTTTCTTT. The encoded protein is CASSFHPGPFFMNTEAFF.